These T cell receptor beta chains were read from a single sample in a study of beta chain features in type 1 diabetes. The data were produced by immunoSEQ multiplex PCR, yet TCRdb's version contains in-frame clones alone and is incomplete. The sample has under 400,000 clones; less than 20% are singletons. The sequenced material came from naive CD4+ T cells from blood. Receptors originate from a woman between 18 and 29 years old in good health. Both conserved end residues are part of each CDR3. The order of the fields is J gene, V gene, D gene, clone size, CDR3 DNA, CDR3 protein. D genes are given only for firm matches. Clone size is not always given. Where it is, it says once, few, many or a class for expanded clones.

TRBJ2-1	TRBV7-9	.	few	TGTGCCAGCAGCTTAGAACCCCCCAGGGATCTCTTC	CASSLEPPRDLF
TRBJ2-3	TRBV9	.	few	TGTGCCAGCAGCGACTCCTCTACCTCAGATACGCAGTATTTT	CASSDSSTSDTQYF
TRBJ2-4	TRBV4-1	TRBD2	.	TGCGCCAGCAGCCAAGGGCTAGCGGGGGCCCGAGCCAAAAACATTCAGTACTTC	CASSQGLAGARAKNIQYF
TRBJ2-1	TRBV6-1	.	.	TGTGCCAGCAGTGAATTGGCGGGTATCTTCAATGAGCAGTTCTTC	CASSELAGIFNEQFF
TRBJ2-7	TRBV15	TRBD1	.	TGTGCCACCAGCAGGGGCGGGACAGGGATCCACGAGCAGTACTTC	CATSRGGTGIHEQYF
TRBJ2-1	TRBV10-3	.	.	TGTGCCATCAGCGACAGAGACAATGAGCAGTTCTTC	CAISDRDNEQFF
TRBJ1-1	TRBV6-5	.	.	TGTGCCAGCATGATACAGCATGGCACTGAAGCTTTCTTT	CASMIQHGTEAFF
TRBJ2-3	TRBV7-3	TRBD2	.	TGTGCCAGCAGCTTCGGGACTAGCGCAGATACGCAGTATTTT	CASSFGTSADTQYF
TRBJ2-3	TRBV15	TRBD2	few	TGTGCCACCAGGTCAGCGGGAGTCCTTTCGCAGTATTTT	CATRSAGVLSQYF
TRBJ2-7	TRBV28	TRBD2	.	TGTGCCAGCAGTCCCCCGGGTAGCGGGAAGTTCTACGAGCAGTACTTC	CASSPPGSGKFYEQYF
TRBJ2-2	TRBV13	TRBD2	.	TGTGCCAGCAGCACCCAGGAAGGGCTAGCGGACCCAGGCGGGGAGCTGTTTTTT	CASSTQEGLADPGGELFF